This T cell receptor (beta chain) derives from a study of metastatic and nonmetastatic thyroid tumors. The wider study: Thyroid patients, malignant and benign, had repertoires compared across blood and tumor or nodule tissue.

Germline-derived CDR1 and CDR2 are MNHEY and SMNVEV (reference sequence). The CDR3 extends over 17 amino acids. V was trimmed by 3 bases and J by 2 bases, leaving 17 bases between them. No treatment of any kind had been given to any patient before thyroid surgery. This clone was recorded at least ten times. At the DNA level, this CDR3 is encoded by other sequences in the same sample as well. MiXCR reprocessed the PCR reads for TCRdb. The repertoire holds roughly 30,000 clones, with under 30% as singletons. The sequence was obtained from a female donor with papillary thyroid cancer or a benign thyroid nodule (not recorded which). Some clones in this sample may be carry-over from other donors' samples. The V and J genes are TRBV27 and TRBJ1-5, with a tentative D call TRBD1 (5 bases). Specimen: blood. The CDR3 DNA is TGTGCCAGCAGTTTGACGGGGGGGAGGAATGGCAATCAGCCCCAGCATTTT. Protein product: CASSLTGGRNGNQPQHF.